Below are 19 T cell receptor beta chains sequenced from a single sample in a study of blood T cell repertoires in COVID-19. The repertoire was sequenced with immunoSEQ multiplex PCR; TCRdb's copy has only in-frame clones and lacks some. The table includes some 160,000 clones, approximately 83% detected once. The sequencing sample was made of peripheral blood. The receptors originated from an older man with active or convalescent COVID-19.

CDR3 amino acids: CASSRGTSGSYEQYF. DNA of the CDR3: TGCGCCAGCAGCCGAGGGACTAGCGGTTCCTACGAGCAGTACTTC. The chain has TRBV4-1 and TRBJ2-7, with 11 bases lining up with TRBD2. CDR3 length: 15 amino acids. Trimming removed 4 bases from V and 1 base from J; junction bases left unmatched: 3. Germline CDR1 reads MGHRA; CDR2 reads YSYEKL.

The CDR3 loop reads CASSFQEPTYEQYF. The CDR3 coding sequence is TGTGCCAGCAGTTTCCAGGAACCAACCTACGAGCAGTACTTC. The chain combines TRBV27 with TRBJ2-7, with unresolved D. CDR1 and CDR2 from the germline V gene are MNHEY and SMNVEV (reference sequence). The ends were cut back, 3 bases at V and 2 bases at J, with 11 bases in the middle. This CDR3 region has 14 residues.

The chain is built from TRBV7-9 and TRBJ2-1; 10 bases map to TRBD2. This CDR3 contains 16 residues. Germline V lookup: CDR1 SEHNR, CDR2 FQNEAQ (reference sequence). J lost 3 bases, V lost 3 bases, and 5 bases had no gene match. CDR3 amino acids: CASSFSSSGGYNEQFF. The CDR3 DNA sequence: TGTGCCAGCAGCTTTAGTTCTAGCGGGGGCTACAATGAGCAGTTCTTC.

This clone was detected once. This chain's CDR3 is CASSKGSSGGPYPYEQYF. The CDR3 DNA sequence: TGTGCCAGCAGCAAAGGGTCCAGCGGGGGGCCCTACCCCTACGAGCAGTACTTC. The V call is TRBV21-1, the J call TRBJ2-7; the D segment call TRBD2 is taken from the table without a DNA check. TRBV21-1 is given as a pseudogene. This CDR3 spans 18 amino acids.

This chain uses TRBV2 with TRBJ2-7; 7 nucleotides match TRBD1. The V and J ends lost 6 bases and 1 base, in that order; junction bases with no gene match: 6. The CDR3 runs 14 residues. In germline, CDR1 is SNHLY, CDR2 FYNNEI. Here the CDR3 reads CASRETGISYEQYF. In nucleotides, the CDR3 is TGTGCCAGCAGGGAGACAGGGATATCCTACGAGCAGTACTTC.

The chain carries TRBV4-3 and TRBJ2-1, with D perhaps matching TRBD2 (7 bases). The CDR3 spans 16 residues. CDR1 and CDR2 from the germline V gene are LGHNA and YSLEER. V lost 1 base and J lost 4, with 14 bases in between. The CDR3 is CASSQVRGGEYNEQFF. As DNA, the CDR3 is TGCGCCAGCAGCCAAGTACGAGGGGGGGAGTACAATGAGCAGTTCTTC.

The chain's CDR3 is CASSRDTRGPQHF. CDR3 sequence (DNA): TGTGCCAGCAGCCGGGACACCAGGGGACCCCAGCATTTT. The chain links TRBV28 to TRBJ1-5; possible D gene TRBD1, 6 bases. The length of the CDR3 is 13 residues. V lost 6 bases and J 10 bases, leaving 16 bases between the germline ends. Germline V gene sequence: CDR1 MDHEN, CDR2 SYDVKM.

V is TRBV9 and J is TRBJ2-2; unclear D gene. V lost 4 bases and J lost 4, with 8 bases in between. Germline V gives CDR1 SGDLS, CDR2 YYNGEE. This CDR3 comprises 13 residues. For the CDR3, the DNA is TGTGCCAGCAGCCAAATGAGCACCGGGGAGCTGTTTTTT. Protein: CASSQMSTGELFF.

The chain links TRBV28 to TRBJ1-5; a weak D match, TRBD1 (6 bases). Trimming shortened V by 6 bases and J by 1 base, and 13 bases separated the two germline ends. The CDR3 extends over 15 amino acids. From germline, CDR1 is MDHEN and CDR2 SYDVKM. This CDR3 reads CASRQTGISNQPQHF. Here the CDR3 DNA reads TGTGCCAGCAGACAAACAGGGATAAGCAATCAGCCCCAGCATTTT.

V and J are TRBV5-1 and TRBJ1-6; 9 bases are shared with TRBD1. From germline, CDR1 is SGHRS and CDR2 YFSETQ. The trim removed 4 bases at V and 5 bases at J, leaving 10 bases unmatched. There are 17 residues in the CDR3. The CDR3 loop reads CASSPGTGSGDNSPLHF. The CDR3 bases are TGCGCCAGCAGCCCGGGGACAGGGTCGGGAGATAATTCACCCCTCCACTTT.

The rearrangement uses TRBV3-1 (or the pseudogene TRBV3-2) and TRBJ1-4; 8 bases map to TRBD1. CDR1 is LGHDT and CDR2 is YNNKEL in the germline V gene (reference sequence). V was pared by 2 bases and J by 7 bases, with 12 bases of the junction left unmatched. The length of the CDR3 is 17 residues. This chain's CDR3 is CASSQMKTGADGEKLFF. The CDR3 nucleotides are TGTGCCAGCAGCCAAATGAAGACAGGGGCCGACGGTGAAAAACTGTTTTTT.

The chain combines TRBV7-9 with TRBJ1-5; TRBD1 agrees at 8 bases. The CDR3 spans 15 residues. CDR1 and CDR2 (germline): SEHNR, FQNEAQ (reference sequence). The ends lost 1 base at V and 5 bases at J; junction bases unmatched: 4. CDR3 region: CASSLGTGYDQPQHF. In DNA form, the CDR3 reads TGTGCCAGCAGCTTAGGGACAGGGTACGATCAGCCCCAGCATTTT.

This clone appeared a single time. The rearrangement uses TRBV14 and TRBJ2-3, with D unclear. Trimming shortened V by 6 bases and J by 3 bases, and 4 bases separated the two germline ends. In germline, CDR1 is SGHDN, CDR2 FVKESK. The CDR3 totals 11 residues. The CDR3, as DNA: TGTGCCAGCAGTTCTACAGATACGCAGTATTTT. It is translated as CASSSTDTQYF.

Here the CDR3 reads CASSLVGQGREYEQYF. The CDR3 nucleotides read TGCGCCAGCAGCTTGGTCGGACAGGGAAGGGAATACGAGCAGTACTTC. The rearrangement joins TRBV5-1 to TRBJ2-7, with 8 bases fitting TRBD1. The germline CDR1 and CDR2 sequences are SGHRS and YFSETQ. CDR3 length equals 16 residues. The J segment lost 4 bases and the V segment lost 0 bases, leaving 9 bases of the junction unmatched.

The rearrangement links TRBV27 to TRBJ2-3; 8 bases match TRBD2. The ends lost 3 bases at V and 1 base at J; junction bases unmatched: 3. CDR1 is MNHEY, CDR2 SMNVEV, per germline (reference sequence). This CDR3 comprises 15 residues. DNA of the CDR3: TGTGCCAGCAGTTTTCGGCGGGAGGGCACAGATACGCAGTATTTT. Amino acids: CASSFRREGTDTQYF.

Comment on this clone: The junction departs from germline at one end; a sequencing error may be responsible. The chain carries TRBV5-1 and TRBJ2-7; perhaps TRBD1 as D (6 bases). The CDR3 consists of 12 residues. Per germline, CDR1 SGHRS and CDR2 YFSETQ. CDR3 nucleotides: TGCGCCAGCGGCTTACAGGGCTACGAGCAGTACTTC. Residues: CASGLQGYEQYF.

The V call is TRBV19, the J call TRBJ2-3; D is uncertain. Germline V gives CDR1 LNHDA, CDR2 SQIVND (reference sequence). V lost 8 bases and J 7 bases, leaving 10 bases between the germline ends. This CDR3 has 11 amino acids. The CDR3: CASSYRYTQYF. CDR3 sequence (DNA): TGTGCCAGTTCCTACCGGTATACGCAGTATTTT.

This clone showed up just once. The J gene is TRBJ2-7, the V gene TRBV6-2 or TRBV6-3; 15 bases are shared with TRBD2. The CDR3 has 18 amino acids. Germline CDR1 reads MNHEY; CDR2 reads SVGEGT. After removal of 6 bases from V and 5 bases from J, the junction contained 14 bases not matched to a gene. CDR3 amino acids: CASSLPGLAGGVRHEQYF. The DNA of the CDR3 is TGTGCCAGCAGCCTCCCGGGACTAGCGGGGGGCGTCCGTCACGAGCAGTACTTC.

This clone has more than one count but fewer than ten. The rearrangement joins TRBV6-2 or TRBV6-3 to TRBJ2-5; 9 bases align to TRBD2. CDR1 MNHEY and CDR2 SVGEGT come from the germline V gene. The CDR3 consists of 15 residues. Unmatched junction bases numbered 8, after V lost 4 bases and J lost 5 bases. The CDR3 region is CASSSLAGPGETQYF. The DNA for the CDR3 is TGTGCCAGCAGTTCACTAGCGGGTCCCGGGGAGACCCAGTACTTC.